The present TCR beta chain was sequenced within a study of cytomegalovirus exposure and HLA in healthy donors. Whole-study context: Within the Caucasian-associated ancestry cluster were under 85% of the approximately 400 genotyped donors. Points from the study as a whole: Trimming of TCR beta V- and J-genes showed a link, identified in a later analysis, to a missense DCLRE1C variant. Previously analyzed data showed that most TCR beta V segments were productive at a frequency of about 87% or about 30%.

A note on this clone: Antigen: not known.

Germline values: CDR1 SGHNT, CDR2 YENEEA. The CDR3 contains 14 residues. V shed 5 bases and J 2 bases; nucleotides not matched to a gene: 4. PCR involved 60 Vbeta and 13 Jbeta primers. Sequenced by immunoSEQ multiplex PCR; TCRdb stores in-frame clones only, minus some. The table has 180,000 or so clones, roughly three quarters seen once. Sequenced input: PBMCs. V is TRBV11-3 and J is TRBJ2-7; 9 bases are a match to TRBD2. The origin of this receptor is a woman aged 25 to 39 in good health and CMV-seropositive. The CDR3 here is CASSRGGGPYEQYF. The CDR3, as DNA: TGTGCCAGCAGCCGCGGGGGGGGACCCTACGAGCAGTACTTC.